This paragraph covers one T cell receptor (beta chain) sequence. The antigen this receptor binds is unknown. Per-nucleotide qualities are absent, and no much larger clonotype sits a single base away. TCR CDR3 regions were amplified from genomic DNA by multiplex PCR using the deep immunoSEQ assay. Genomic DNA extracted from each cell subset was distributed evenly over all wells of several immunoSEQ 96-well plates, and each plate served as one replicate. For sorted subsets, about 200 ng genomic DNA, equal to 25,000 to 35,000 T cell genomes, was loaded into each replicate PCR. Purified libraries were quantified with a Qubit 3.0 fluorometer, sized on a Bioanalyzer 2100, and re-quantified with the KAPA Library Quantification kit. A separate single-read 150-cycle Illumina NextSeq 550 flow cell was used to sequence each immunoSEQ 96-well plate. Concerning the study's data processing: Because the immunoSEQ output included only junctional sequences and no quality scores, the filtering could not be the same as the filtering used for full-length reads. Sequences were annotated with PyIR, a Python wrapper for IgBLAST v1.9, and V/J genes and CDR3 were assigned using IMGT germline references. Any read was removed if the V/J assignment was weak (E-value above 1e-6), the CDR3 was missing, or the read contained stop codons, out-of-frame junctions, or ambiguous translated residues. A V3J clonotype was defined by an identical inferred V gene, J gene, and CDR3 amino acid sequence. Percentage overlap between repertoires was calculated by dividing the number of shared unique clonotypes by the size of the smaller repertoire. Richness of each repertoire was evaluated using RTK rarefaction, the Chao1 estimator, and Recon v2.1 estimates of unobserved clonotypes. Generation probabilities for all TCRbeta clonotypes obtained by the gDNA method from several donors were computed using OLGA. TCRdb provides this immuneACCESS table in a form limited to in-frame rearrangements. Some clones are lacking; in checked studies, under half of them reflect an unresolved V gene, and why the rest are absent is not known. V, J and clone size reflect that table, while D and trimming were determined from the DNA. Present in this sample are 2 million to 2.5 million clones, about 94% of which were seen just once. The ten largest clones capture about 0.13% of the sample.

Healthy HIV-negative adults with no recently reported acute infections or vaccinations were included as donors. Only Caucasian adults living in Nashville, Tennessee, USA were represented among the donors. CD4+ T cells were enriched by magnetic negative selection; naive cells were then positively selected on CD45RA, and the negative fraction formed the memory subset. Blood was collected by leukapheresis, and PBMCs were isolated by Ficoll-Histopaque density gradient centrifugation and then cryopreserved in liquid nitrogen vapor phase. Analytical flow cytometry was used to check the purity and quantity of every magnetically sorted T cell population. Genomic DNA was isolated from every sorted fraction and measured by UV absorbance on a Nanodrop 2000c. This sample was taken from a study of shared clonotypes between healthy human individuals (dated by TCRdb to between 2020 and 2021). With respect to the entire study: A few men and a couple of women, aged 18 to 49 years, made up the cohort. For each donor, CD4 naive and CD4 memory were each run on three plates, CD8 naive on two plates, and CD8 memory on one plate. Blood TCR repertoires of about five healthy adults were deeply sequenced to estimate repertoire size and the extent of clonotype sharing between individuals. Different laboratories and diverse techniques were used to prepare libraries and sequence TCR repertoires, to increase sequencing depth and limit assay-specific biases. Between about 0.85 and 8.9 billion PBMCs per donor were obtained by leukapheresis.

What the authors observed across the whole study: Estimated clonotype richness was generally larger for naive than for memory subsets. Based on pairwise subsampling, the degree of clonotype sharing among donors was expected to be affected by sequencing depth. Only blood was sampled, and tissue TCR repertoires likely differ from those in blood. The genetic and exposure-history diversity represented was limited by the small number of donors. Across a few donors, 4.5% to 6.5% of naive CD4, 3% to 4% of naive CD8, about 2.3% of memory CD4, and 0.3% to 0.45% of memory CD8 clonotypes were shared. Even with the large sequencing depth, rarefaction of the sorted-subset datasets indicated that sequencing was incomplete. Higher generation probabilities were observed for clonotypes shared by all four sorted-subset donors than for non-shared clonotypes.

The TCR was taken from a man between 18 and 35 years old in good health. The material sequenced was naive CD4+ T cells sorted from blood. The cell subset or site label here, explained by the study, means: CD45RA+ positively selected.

The DNA sequence is TGTGCCAGCAGGCCGGAGGGGAACAATCAGCCCCAGCATTTT. Its product reads: CASRPEGNNQPQHF. The receptor chain draws on TRBV6-5 and TRBJ1-5, with a tentative D gene TRBD1 over 5 matching bases. Measured from the cysteine to the phenylalanine, the CDR3 is 14 residues long. Solely the CDR3 DNA is kept, with 42 bases framed from the first base. The germline V gene specifies MNHEY as CDR1 and SVGAGI as CDR2. Cut back by 6 bases and 3 bases, the V and J ends lie 12 bases apart.